This TCR beta chain derives from a study of T cell repertoires in cytomegalovirus infection. Overall study results and limits: The ex vivo response showed dominance by HLA-C-restricted CMV-specific TCR beta clonotypes.

In TCRdb, the reads were re-called with MiXCR into one record per CDR3 protein. The repertoire holds 110,000 to 150,000 distinct CDR3 sequences, with around 30% as singletons. Germline assignment: CDR1 SGHTA and CDR2 FQGNSA. The CDR3 sequence is 13 residues long. Points on this clonotype: Its antigen is unknown. At one end the junction does not follow the germline gene, possibly because of a read error.

The V and J genes are TRBV7-2 and TRBJ2-2; D is unclear. The sample consisted of CD8+ T cells from cultured PBMCs, taken from culture after CMV antigen stimulation. The clonotype originates from a human donor in good health (CMV status not recorded). Some clones in this sample may be carry-over from other donors' samples. In DNA form, the CDR3 reads TGTGTCAGCAGCCCTGGGCCTACCGGGGAGCTGTTTTTT. It codes for CVSSPGPTGELFF.